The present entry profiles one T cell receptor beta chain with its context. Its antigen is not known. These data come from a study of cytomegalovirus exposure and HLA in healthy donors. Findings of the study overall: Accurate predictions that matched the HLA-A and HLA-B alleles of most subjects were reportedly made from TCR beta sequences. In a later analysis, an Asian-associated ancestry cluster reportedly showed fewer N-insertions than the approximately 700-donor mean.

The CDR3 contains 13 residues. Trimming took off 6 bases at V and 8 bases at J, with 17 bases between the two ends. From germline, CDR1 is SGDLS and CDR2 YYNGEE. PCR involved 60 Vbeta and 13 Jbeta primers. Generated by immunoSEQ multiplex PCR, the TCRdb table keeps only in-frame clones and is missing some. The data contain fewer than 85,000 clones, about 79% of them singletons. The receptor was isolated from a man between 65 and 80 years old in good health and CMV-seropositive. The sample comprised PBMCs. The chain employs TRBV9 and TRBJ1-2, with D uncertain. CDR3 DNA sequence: TGTGCCAGCACCCGGACCGACCGGGGAGGCTACACCTTC. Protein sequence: CASTRTDRGGYTF.